A single sample gave rise to the 5 T cell receptor beta chains below, sequenced in a study of CD8+ T cells in alopecia areata. Peripheral blood samples and lesional scalp punch biopsies were obtained from alopecia areata patients. The authors extracted RNA and reverse transcribed it into cDNA as the sequencing template. Method: immunoSEQ multiplex PCR; TCRdb's copy keeps in-frame clones and lacks some. In the table there are under 20,000 clones, about 70% of which are singletons. The sequenced sample was skin, obtained at week 0. The receptors come from a human donor with alopecia areata.

This clone has a handful of counts. The chain has TRBV5-1 and TRBJ2-2; TRBD2 matches 15 bases. CDR1 is SGHRS, CDR2 YFSETQ, per germline. The CDR3 is made up of 14 amino acids. The ends lost 4 bases at V and 11 bases at J; junction bases unmatched: 3. CDR3 sequence: CASSPGLAGGELFF. The CDR3 bases are TGCGCCAGCAGCCCGGGACTAGCGGGGGGAGAGCTGTTTTTT.

V usage is TRBV14 and J usage is TRBJ2-2; a possible D gene is TRBD2 (5 bases). Germline CDR1 is SGHDN and CDR2 is FVKESK. Between the trimmed V and J ends, which lost 4 bases and 6 bases, there was a span of 15 bases. The CDR3 runs 15 residues. In nucleotides, the CDR3 is TGTGCCAGCAGCCGCGTTTCCTCCGGGGCCGGGGAGCTGTTTTTT. Protein product: CASSRVSSGAGELFF.

The chain recombines TRBV28 with TRBJ1-6; a weak D match, TRBD1 (5 bases). The V end lost 4 bases, the J end lost 1 base, and 20 bases lay between the germline ends. The CDR3 runs to 19 residues. CDR1 and CDR2 (germline): MDHEN, SYDVKM. The chain's CDR3 is CASSSRSPGTHSYNSPLHF. The CDR3 nucleotides are TGTGCCAGCAGTTCGCGAAGCCCCGGGACGCATTCCTATAATTCACCCCTCCACTTT.

The chain joins TRBV6-1 to TRBJ2-5, with D perhaps TRBD1 or TRBD2 (5 bases each). CDR1 is MNHNS and CDR2 is SASEGT in the germline V gene. V lost 7 bases, J lost 4 bases, and 10 bases lay in between. The CDR3 runs 12 residues. CDR3 protein: CASKSGTETQYF. CDR3 coding DNA: TGTGCCAGCAAGTCCGGGACAGAGACCCAGTACTTC.

This clone has just a few counts. The chain carries TRBV7-9 and TRBJ2-2, with 9 bases matching TRBD2. CDR3 length equals 18 residues. Germline CDR1 reads SEHNR; CDR2 reads FQNEAQ (reference sequence). The V gene end was trimmed by 5 bases and the J gene end by 5 bases; junction bases not matched to a gene: 15. The CDR3 region has the DNA TGTGCCAGCAGCCCCGACGGCGGGGGGGCAAGAAGGACCGGGGAGCTGTTTTTT. Protein: CASSPDGGGARRTGELFF. The entire variable domain, with the rest obtained from reference TRBV7-9 and TRBJ2-2, is as follows: DTGVSQNPRHKITKRGQNVTFRCDPISEHNRLYWYRQTLGQGPEFLTYFQNEAQLEKSRLLSDRFSAERPKGSFSTLEIQRTEQGDSAMYLCASSPDGGGARRTGELFFGEGSRLTVL.